This T cell receptor (beta chain) derives from a study of glioma-infiltrating T cells listed by TCRdb under 2016. Looking at the study overall: Glioma tissue, non-neoplastic brain tissue and matched peripheral blood mononuclear cells were used as sources from which TCR alpha- and beta-chain repertoires were sequenced. To measure how far tissue and blood T-cell populations diverged, each tissue-infiltrating repertoire was compared against the peripheral blood repertoire of the same patient. The paired cohort was made up of three low-grade glioma patients, several primary glioblastoma patients and three non-glioma patients who contributed non-neoplastic brain tissue. What the authors observed across the whole study: The group comparisons were based on small numbers of patients: three non-neoplastic, three low-grade glioma and several glioblastoma patients. Very few CDR3 sequences were found to be shared between tissue and blood, and this scarcity was attributed to high CDR3 diversity and limited sampling. VJ-independent divergence between tissue and blood was found to be below expectation in non-neoplastic patients but above expectation in all gliomas, particularly low-grade gliomas.

Sequences DFQATT (CDR1) and SNEGSKA (CDR2) are obtained from the germline V gene (reference sequence). Inclusive of the bounding cysteine and phenylalanine, the CDR3 is 12 residues long. Here the CDR3 DNA is all that survives: 36 bases in frame from base 1. V drops 5 bases and J drops 11 bases, leaving 18 bases in between. This clonotype showed up many times. No cognate antigen has been identified for it. Nothing much larger sits one base from this clone, and base qualities are not available. TCR alpha and beta CDR3 regions were amplified with the iRepertoire nested amplicon-rescue multiplex PCR (arm-PCR) platform from RNA. The input for one-step reverse transcription and amplification was about 85-400 ng of tissue mRNA or PBMC total RNA. Following bead purification, Illumina adapters were added through a secondary multiplex PCR, and the libraries were then gel-purified between 200 and 400 bp. The libraries contained internal 6-nucleotide barcodes that were used for demultiplexing. Sequencing of libraries was performed on an Illumina MiSeq with 2x220 or 2x250 nucleotide paired-end reads. Processing in the source paper ran as follows. FLASH 1.2.11 was used to merge paired reads, and BWA-MEM then aligned the reads to the GRCh37 human genome before TRA and TRB reads were extracted. V and J assignment used an IMGT-derived reference of cassette sequences and CDR3 motifs that included pseudogenes. Reads were translated in three frames, and productive CDR3s were defined as those with a C...FGXG motif and no stop codons. Unique combinations of V-J cassette pair and CDR3 amino acid sequence were defined as clonotypes. Reads were filtered by Hamming distance, with the threshold set by the sequence error rate of each sample in mapped regions. TCRdb reanalyzed the raw reads on its own, using fastp at Q25 for trimming and MiXCR for clone calling, and kept in-frame beta chains. Rows merge per CDR3 protein into single entries with the most common DNA and genes. The V and J calls reflect TCRdb's pipeline rather than the authors' work. The sample table records roughly 42,000 distinct CDR3 sequences; 20% to 25% of these occur just once. 6% to 7% of the sample is taken by the ten largest.

In this chain, TRBV20-1 is recombined with TRBJ1-1, with the D gene too uncertain to name. Sequencing input: glioma tissue, nonneoplastic brain tissue, or PBMCs (not recorded which). This TCR derives from a human donor with low-grade glioma or glioblastoma, undergoing nonglioma brain surgery, or in good health (not recorded which). The CDR3 has the sequence CSAVRVGVEAFF. The DNA sequence follows: TGCAGTGCTGTACGGGTGGGAGTAGAGGCTTTCTTT.